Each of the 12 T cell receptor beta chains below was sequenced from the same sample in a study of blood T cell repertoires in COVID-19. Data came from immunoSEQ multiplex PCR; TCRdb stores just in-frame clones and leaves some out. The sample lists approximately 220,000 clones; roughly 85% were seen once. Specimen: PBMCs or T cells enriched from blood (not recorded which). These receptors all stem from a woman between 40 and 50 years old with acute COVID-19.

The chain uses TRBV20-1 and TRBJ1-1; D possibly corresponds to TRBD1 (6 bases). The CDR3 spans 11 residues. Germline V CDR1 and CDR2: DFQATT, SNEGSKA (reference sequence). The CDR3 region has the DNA TGCAGCGCGGGGGCTTCTAAGGAAGCTTTCTTT. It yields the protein CSAGASKEAFF.

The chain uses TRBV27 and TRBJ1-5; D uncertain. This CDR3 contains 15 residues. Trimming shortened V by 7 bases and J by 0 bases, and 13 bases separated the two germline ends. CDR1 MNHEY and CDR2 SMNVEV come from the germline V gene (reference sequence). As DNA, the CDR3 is TGTGCCAGCAAGGTCCGTCGGGGTAGCAATCAGCCCCAGCATTTT. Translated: CASKVRRGSNQPQHF.

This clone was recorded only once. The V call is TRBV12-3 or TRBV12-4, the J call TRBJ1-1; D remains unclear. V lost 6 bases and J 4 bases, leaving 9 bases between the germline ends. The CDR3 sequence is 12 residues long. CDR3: CASSRRGTEAFF. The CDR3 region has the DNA TGTGCCAGCAGCCGACGGGGCACTGAAGCTTTCTTT.

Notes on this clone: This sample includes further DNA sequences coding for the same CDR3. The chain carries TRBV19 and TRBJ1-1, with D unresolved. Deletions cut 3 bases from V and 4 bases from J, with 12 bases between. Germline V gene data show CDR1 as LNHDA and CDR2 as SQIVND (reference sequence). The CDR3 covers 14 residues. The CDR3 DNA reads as TGTGCCAGTAGTATCTCTTCGCGGGGCACTGAAGCTTTCTTT. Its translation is CASSISSRGTEAFF.

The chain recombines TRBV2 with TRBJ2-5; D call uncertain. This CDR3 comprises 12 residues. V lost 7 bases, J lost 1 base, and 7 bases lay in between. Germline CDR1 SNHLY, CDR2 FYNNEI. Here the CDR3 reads CASKFSQETQYF. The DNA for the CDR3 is TGTGCCAGCAAGTTTAGCCAAGAGACCCAGTACTTC.

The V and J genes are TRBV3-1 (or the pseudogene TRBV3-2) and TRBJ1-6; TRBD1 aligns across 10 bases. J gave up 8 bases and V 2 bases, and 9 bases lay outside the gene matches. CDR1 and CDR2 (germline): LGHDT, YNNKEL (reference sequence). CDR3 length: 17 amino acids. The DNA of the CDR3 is TGTGCCAGCAGCCAATCTCCCTGGGACAGGGGACATTCACCCCTCCACTTT. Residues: CASSQSPWDRGHSPLHF.

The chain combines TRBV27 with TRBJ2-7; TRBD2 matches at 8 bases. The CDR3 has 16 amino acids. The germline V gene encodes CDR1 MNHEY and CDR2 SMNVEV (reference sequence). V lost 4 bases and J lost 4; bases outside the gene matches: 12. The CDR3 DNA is TGTGCCAGCAGTTCGCCCAGGGCGGGGGGCTGGTACGAGCAGTACTTC. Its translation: CASSSPRAGGWYEQYF.

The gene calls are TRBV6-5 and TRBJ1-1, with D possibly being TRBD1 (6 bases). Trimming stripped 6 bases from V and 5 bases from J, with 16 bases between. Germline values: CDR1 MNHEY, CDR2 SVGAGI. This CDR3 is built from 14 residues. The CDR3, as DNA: TGTGCCAGCAGAAATACAGGGAGGGTTACTGAAGCTTTCTTT. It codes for CASRNTGRVTEAFF.

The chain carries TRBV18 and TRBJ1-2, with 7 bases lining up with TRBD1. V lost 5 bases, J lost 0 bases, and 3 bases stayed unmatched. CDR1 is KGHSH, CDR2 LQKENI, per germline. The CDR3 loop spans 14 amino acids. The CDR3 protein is CASSIDRANYGYTF. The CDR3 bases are TGTGCCAGCTCAATAGACAGGGCTAACTATGGCTACACCTTC. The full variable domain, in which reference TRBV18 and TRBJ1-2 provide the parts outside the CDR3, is NAGVMQNPRHLVRRRGQEARLRCSPMKGHSHVYWYRQLPEEGLKFMVYLQKENIIDESGMPKERFSAEFPKEGPSILRIQQVVRGDSAAYFCASSIDRANYGYTFGSGTRLTVV.

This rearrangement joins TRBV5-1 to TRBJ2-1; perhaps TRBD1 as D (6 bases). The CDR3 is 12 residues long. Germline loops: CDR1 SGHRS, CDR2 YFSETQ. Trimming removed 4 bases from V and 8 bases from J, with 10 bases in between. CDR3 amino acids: CASSRQEDEQFF. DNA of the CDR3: TGCGCCAGCAGCCGACAGGAGGATGAGCAGTTCTTC. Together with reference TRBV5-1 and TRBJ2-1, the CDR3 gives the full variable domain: KAGVTQTPRYLIKTRGQQVTLSCSPISGHRSVSWYQQTPGQGLQFLFEYFSETQRNKGNFPGRFSGRQFSNSRSEMNVSTLELGDSALYLCASSRQEDEQFFGPGTRLTVL.

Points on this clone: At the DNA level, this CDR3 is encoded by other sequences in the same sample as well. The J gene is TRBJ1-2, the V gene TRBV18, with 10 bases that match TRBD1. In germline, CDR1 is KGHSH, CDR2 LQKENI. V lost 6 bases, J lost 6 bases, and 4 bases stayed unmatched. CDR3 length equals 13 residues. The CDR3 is CASSPGQGHGYTF. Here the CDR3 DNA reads TGTGCCAGCTCTCCGGGACAGGGGCATGGCTACACCTTC.

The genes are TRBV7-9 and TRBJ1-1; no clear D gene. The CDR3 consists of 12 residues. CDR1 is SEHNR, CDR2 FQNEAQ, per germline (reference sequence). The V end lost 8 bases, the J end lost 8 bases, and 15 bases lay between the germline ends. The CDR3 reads CASDGLLPEAFF. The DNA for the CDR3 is TGTGCCAGCGACGGCCTACTACCCGAAGCTTTCTTT. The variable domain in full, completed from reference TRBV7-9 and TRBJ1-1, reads DTGVSQNPRHKITKRGQNVTFRCDPISEHNRLYWYRQTLGQGPEFLTYFQNEAQLEKSRLLSDRFSAERPKGSFSTLEIQRTEQGDSAMYLCASDGLLPEAFFGQGTRLTVV.